This record looks at one T cell receptor (beta chain) sequence and its context. The antigen remains unidentified. A read error may account for a junction end that differs from germline. The source of the blood RNA was unsorted whole blood, and germline DNA was extracted as well. The CDR3 covers 14 residues. The V gene's germline CDR1 is SGHNT and CDR2 YYREEE (reference sequence). These data are taken from a study of tumor-infiltrating lymphocytes in primary liver carcinoma. Constant-region priming of approximately 500 ng total RNA yielded TCR beta cDNA. Libraries covering TCR beta were generated through three nested multiplex PCR rounds (using a slightly modified ARM-PCR). Researchers ran the first two PCR rounds for roughly 11 cycles each with TRBV1-TRBV30 forward primers and a C-beta reverse primer. Each CDR3 protein is one row after TCRdb ran MiXCR on the multiplex PCR reads. The sample carries approximately 330,000 distinct CDR3 sequences, about 65% recorded once.

Findings of the study overall: It was tumor-adjacent and tumor-blood pairs that overlapped less than tumor region pairs did.

The V gene is TRBV5-4, the J gene TRBJ2-5; 8 nucleotides match TRBD1. The clonotype originates from a man between 40 and 49 years old with primary liver carcinoma and hepatitis B virus infection. Sequencing was done on a sample of peripheral blood. CDR3 in amino acids: CASSFGDRGENQYF. CDR3 coding DNA: TGTGCCAGCAGCTTTGGTGACAGGGGAGAGAACCAGTACTTC.